Each of the 24 T cell receptor beta chains below was sequenced from the same sample in a study of blood T cell repertoires in COVID-19. Profiled with immunoSEQ multiplex PCR; TCRdb holds only in-frame clones, not every one. This sample has about 240,000 clones, with approximately 86% found just once. The specimen was PBMCs or T cells enriched from blood (not recorded which). These receptors were obtained from a woman between 35 and 50 years old with acute COVID-19.

V and J are TRBV15 and TRBJ2-5, with 11 bases lining up with TRBD2. The CDR3 totals 15 residues. The trim removed 5 bases at V and 4 bases at J, leaving 6 bases unmatched. Germline CDR1 and CDR2: LNHNV and YYDKDF (reference sequence). CDR3 coding DNA: TGTGCCACCAGCCGTACTAGCGGGAGTTTAGAGACCCAGTACTTC. This codes for CATSRTSGSLETQYF. The whole variable domain, remainder taken from reference TRBV15 and TRBJ2-5, is DAMVIQNPRYQVTQFGKPVTLSCSQTLNHNVMYWYQQKSSQAPKLLFHYYDKDFNNEADTPDNFQSRRPNTSFCFLDIRSPGLGDTAMYLCATSRTSGSLETQYFGPGTRLLVL.

The rearrangement uses TRBV29-1 and TRBJ2-1; tentative D call: TRBD2 (6 bases). V shed 4 bases and J shed 9 bases, with 10 bases lying between them. CDR1 SQVTM and CDR2 ANQGSEA come from the germline V gene. The CDR3 sequence is 11 residues long. CDR3: CSVVVGGEQFF. The CDR3 DNA follows: TGCAGCGTTGTGGTGGGGGGTGAGCAGTTCTTC.

This sequence joins TRBV6-6 and TRBJ1-5, with a weak D call TRBD1 (5 bases). The CDR3 totals 16 residues. The germline V gene has CDR1 MNHNY and CDR2 SVGAGI (reference sequence). Trimming took 5 bases from V and 0 from J, leaving 14 bases between them. CDR3 DNA: TGTGCCAGCAGTAGCGGGGCTCTCCTTAGCAATCAGCCCCAGCATTTT. It translates to CASSSGALLSNQPQHF.

The chain links TRBV4-1 to TRBJ1-2; no clear D gene. The germline V gene has CDR1 MGHRA and CDR2 YSYEKL. The ends were cut back, 3 bases at V and 3 bases at J, with 8 bases in the middle. This CDR3 region has 13 residues. The CDR3 loop is CASSQGGYYGYTF. CDR3 DNA: TGCGCCAGCAGCCAGGGAGGATACTATGGCTACACCTTC.

The chain links TRBV15 to TRBJ1-3; 7 bases line up with TRBD1. Germline trimming cut 1 base from V and 4 bases from J; bases unmatched to any gene: 7. The germline CDR1 and CDR2 sequences are LNHNV and YYDKDF (reference sequence). CDR3 length: 16 residues. This CDR3 is CATSRGNRGNGNTIYF. CDR3 sequence (DNA): TGTGCCACCAGCAGAGGGAACAGGGGAAACGGAAACACCATATATTTT.

The genes are TRBV18 and TRBJ2-7, with D maybe TRBD1 (6 bases). The CDR3 contains 13 residues. Germline V lookup: CDR1 KGHSH, CDR2 LQKENI. V lost 2 bases, J lost 6 bases, and 11 bases lay in between. CDR3 nucleotide sequence: TGTGCCAGCTCACCATCTGGGGGCGGCGAGCAGTACTTC. Protein: CASSPSGGGEQYF.

This rearrangement joins TRBV11-2 to TRBJ2-1; 11 bases are shared with TRBD2. Germline CDR1 and CDR2: SGHAT and FQNNGV. J lost 4 bases, V lost 5 bases, and 4 bases had no gene match. CDR3 size: 15 residues. CDR3 coding DNA: TGTGCCAGCAGCCCTAGCGGGAGGCGGTACAATGAGCAGTTCTTC. Translation: CASSPSGRRYNEQFF.

The CDR3 bases are TGTGCCAGCAGCTTAGTGGCGGGGGCGAACACTGAAGCTTTCTTT. Amino acid sequence: CASSLVAGANTEAFF. This chain joins TRBV7-9 and TRBJ1-1; maybe TRBD1 (6 bases). The CDR3 contains 15 residues. Per germline, CDR1 SEHNR and CDR2 FQNEAQ (reference sequence). Trimming took off 1 base at V and 1 base at J, with 10 bases between the two ends.

The count of this clone is one. The gene calls are TRBV5-5 and TRBJ2-5; 10 bases align to TRBD2. V lost 0 bases, J lost 7 bases, and 6 bases stayed unmatched. Germline V gene lookup returns CDR1 SGHKS and CDR2 YYEKEE (reference sequence). The CDR3 contains 15 residues. The CDR3 is CASSLVAGGRGTQYF. The CDR3 bases are TGTGCCAGCAGCTTGGTAGCGGGAGGACGTGGGACCCAGTACTTC.

This clone was seen just once. V usage is TRBV6-5 and J usage is TRBJ1-6, with unresolved D. This CDR3 has 14 amino acids. Germline values: CDR1 MNHEY, CDR2 SVGAGI. Trimming took off 4 bases at V and 9 bases at J, with 13 bases between the two ends. The CDR3 sequence: CASSLPMGGSPLHF. CDR3 coding DNA: TGTGCCAGCAGTTTACCGATGGGAGGTTCACCCCTCCACTTT.

The rearrangement uses TRBV28 and TRBJ1-5, with TRBD1 identical over 12 bases. From germline, CDR1 is MDHEN and CDR2 SYDVKM. The CDR3 runs to 19 residues. Trimming cost V 3 bases and J 3 bases; bases outside gene matches: 12. The CDR3 protein is CASSFRPGTGGGYNQPQHF. Here the CDR3 DNA reads TGTGCCAGCAGTTTCCGACCCGGGACAGGGGGCGGTTACAATCAGCCCCAGCATTTT.

The gene calls are TRBV4-1 and TRBJ2-3; a possible D gene is TRBD2 (5 bases). CDR3 length: 18 residues. The ends were cut back, 1 base at V and 6 bases at J, with 23 bases in the middle. CDR1 is MGHRA, CDR2 YSYEKL, per germline. Here the CDR3 DNA reads TGCGCCAGCAGCCAAGTTCTATCGGGCGGGCGCCCTGGGGATACGCAGTATTTT. Amino acids: CASSQVLSGGRPGDTQYF.

J is TRBJ1-1 and V is TRBV5-1; 10 bases match TRBD1. The trim removed 4 bases at V and 3 bases at J, leaving 6 bases unmatched. CDR1 is SGHRS, CDR2 YFSETQ, per germline. The CDR3 has 15 amino acids. Here the CDR3 reads CASSPLTGGDTEAFF. The CDR3 coding sequence is TGCGCCAGCAGCCCCCTGACAGGGGGCGACACTGAAGCTTTCTTT. The full variable domain, with the rest looked up from reference TRBV5-1 and TRBJ1-1, is KAGVTQTPRYLIKTRGQQVTLSCSPISGHRSVSWYQQTPGQGLQFLFEYFSETQRNKGNFPGRFSGRQFSNSRSEMNVSTLELGDSALYLCASSPLTGGDTEAFFGQGTRLTVV.

The chain uses TRBV11-3 and TRBJ1-6, with a weak D call TRBD1 (6 bases). The V gene's germline CDR1 is SGHNT and CDR2 YENEEA. The length of the CDR3 is 12 residues. V lost 5 bases to trimming and J lost 9 bases, with 8 bases between them. The CDR3 sequence is CASSKDSSPLHF. CDR3 sequence (DNA): TGTGCCAGCAGCAAGGACAGTTCACCCCTCCACTTT.

This clone was detected only once. The chain carries TRBV29-1 and TRBJ2-2, with TRBD2 identical over 9 bases. The CDR3 is 14 residues long. The ends lost 7 bases at V and 1 base at J; junction bases unmatched: 4. Germline assignment: CDR1 SQVTM and CDR2 ANQGSEA. The CDR3 spells CSAGAGGNTGELFF. CDR3 nucleotide sequence: TGCAGCGCAGGAGCGGGAGGGAACACCGGGGAGCTGTTTTTT.

The CDR3 sequence: CASSLWQGANNSPLHF. The CDR3 coding sequence is TGTGCCAGCAGTTTATGGCAGGGGGCGAATAATTCACCCCTCCACTTT. This rearrangement joins TRBV28 to TRBJ1-6; 8 bases agree with TRBD1. The V and J ends lost 0 bases and 5 bases, in that order; junction bases with no gene match: 3. This CDR3 region has 16 residues. Germline lookup yields CDR1 MDHEN and CDR2 SYDVKM.

This rearrangement joins TRBV4-1 to TRBJ2-1, with TRBD2 matching over 10 bases. From germline, CDR1 is MGHRA and CDR2 YSYEKL. Losses at the gene ends were 2 bases for V and 3 bases for J; bases not matched to a gene: 4. The CDR3 contains 16 residues. The CDR3 DNA reads TGCGCCAGCAGCCAAAGTTCTAGCGGGAGCTACAATGAGCAGTTCTTC. This translates into CASSQSSSGSYNEQFF.

A single count supports this clone. V usage is TRBV19 and J usage is TRBJ2-1, with 7 bases that match TRBD1. CDR3 length equals 11 residues. Germline V lookup: CDR1 LNHDA, CDR2 SQIVND (reference sequence). V dropped 5 bases and J dropped 8; count of bases not matched to a gene: 0. The CDR3, as DNA: TGTGCCAGTAGTGACAGGGATGAGCAGTTCTTC. Translated, it gives CASSDRDEQFF. The full variable domain, its missing parts supplied by reference TRBV19 and TRBJ2-1, is DGGITQSPKYLFRKEGQNVTLSCEQNLNHDAMYWYRQDPGQGLRLIYYSQIVNDFQKGDIAEGYSVSREKKESFPLTVTSAQKNPTAFYLCASSDRDEQFFGPGTRLTVL.

This sequence joins TRBV2 and TRBJ1-2, with TRBD1 identical over 11 bases. The V gene's germline CDR1 is SNHLY and CDR2 FYNNEI. CDR3 length equals 14 residues. V was pared by 6 bases and J by 7 bases, with 7 bases of the junction left unmatched. CDR3 nucleotides: TGTGCCAGCAGCAAAAAGGGACAGGGGGTTGGCTACACCTTC. Translating it yields CASSKKGQGVGYTF.

This clone has just a few counts. Written as DNA, the CDR3 is TGTGCCAGCAGTGTAAGTGGCCGCAATCAGCCCCAGCATTTT. Residues: CASSVSGRNQPQHF. This chain uses TRBV2 with TRBJ1-5; D gene unclear. Germline CDR1 reads SNHLY; CDR2 reads FYNNEI. Trimming pared 4 bases from V and 2 bases from J, leaving 9 bases between. This CDR3 spans 14 amino acids.

This clone showed up just once. The chain couples TRBV5-1 to TRBJ2-5; maybe TRBD2 (5 bases). The V and J ends lost 6 bases and 5 bases respectively, with 14 bases between them. This CDR3 is built from 13 residues. Germline V CDR1 and CDR2: SGHRS, YFSETQ. CDR3 residues: CASTRDVEETQYF. CDR3 DNA: TGCGCCAGCACCCGGGATGTCGAGGAGACCCAGTACTTC.

This chain uses TRBV11-2 with TRBJ2-5; 7 nucleotides agree with TRBD2. CDR1 and CDR2 from the germline V gene are SGHAT and FQNNGV. The junction had 11 bases not matched to a gene; V was cut back by 5 bases and J by 5 bases. CDR3 length: 15 amino acids. CDR3 bases: TGTGCCAGCAGCCTGACTGCGGGAGTTGAGGAGACCCAGTACTTC. It is translated as CASSLTAGVEETQYF.

In its sample, this clone was seen a few times. V is TRBV30 and J is TRBJ2-3, with TRBD2 matching over 10 bases. This CDR3 comprises 13 residues. The germline CDR1 and CDR2 sequences are GTSNPN and SVGIG (reference sequence). Losses at the gene ends were 3 bases for V and 6 bases for J; bases not matched to a gene: 3. CDR3 in DNA: TGTGCCTGGAGCCCACTAGCGGGGGATACGCAGTATTTT. Amino acids: CAWSPLAGDTQYF.

V gene TRBV2 combines with J gene TRBJ2-3; 7 positions agree with TRBD1. V lost 5 bases to trimming and J lost 2 bases; unmatched junction nucleotides: 7. Germline assignment: CDR1 SNHLY and CDR2 FYNNEI. The CDR3 is 15 amino acids. The CDR3 region is CASSRDRETTDTQYF. CDR3 DNA sequence: TGTGCCAGCAGTAGGGACAGAGAGACCACAGATACGCAGTATTTT.